This TCR beta chain was identified in a study of blood T cells in healthy people across ages. Study-wide points: A roughly linear fall in TCR beta diversity per million T cells was seen with increasing age. When set beside aged donors, long-lived donors presented more naive CD4+ cells and higher diversity.

Germline V lookup: CDR1 SEHNR, CDR2 FQNEAQ (reference sequence). The ends lost 5 bases at V and 7 bases at J; junction bases unmatched: 8. The CDR3 is made up of 16 amino acids. With a J-beta primer mix and a sample-barcoded 5' primer, a second PCR ran about 6 to 11 cycles. Via MiXCR, TCRdb re-called the 5' RACE reads, giving one row per CDR3 protein. The table has 800,000 or so distinct CDR3 sequences, just under 25% seen once. Of note for this clonotype: What it recognizes is unknown.

The same data also went into a second study, on T cells of mothers and their children. That paper notes: The people who donated were three healthy Caucasian mothers and their six children.

The chain is built from TRBV7-9 and TRBJ2-1, with 13 bases aligning to TRBD2. The sample was blood. The sequence was collected from a boy aged 10-17 years in good health. As DNA, the CDR3 is TGTGCCAGCAGCGGCCGGACTAGCGGGAGTGGAAATGAGCAGTTCTTC. Translation: CASSGRTSGSGNEQFF. The complete variable domain, with remaining parts taken from reference TRBV7-9 and TRBJ2-1, reads DTGVSQNPRHKITKRGQNVTFRCDPISEHNRLYWYRQTLGQGPEFLTYFQNEAQLEKSRLLSDRFSAERPKGSFSTLEIQRTEQGDSAMYLCASSGRTSGSGNEQFFGPGTRLTVL.